The rows below give T cell receptor beta chains drawn from one sample of a study of identical twins. Each CDR3 protein gets one entry after TCRdb re-called the 5' RACE reads with MiXCR. The sample contains about 200,000 distinct CDR3 sequences, around 6.9% of which appear only once. The same sample was also studied in work on yellow fever vaccine responses in identical twins.

Sequenced input: memory (CD45RO+) T cells sorted from blood. The receptors were sampled from a woman younger than 35 in good health. The CDR3 runs from the conserved cysteine through the conserved F or W. The D gene is left open where the match is weak. Size is omitted from some rows. Given values are once, few, many or a class for expanded clones.

D gene	V gene	J gene	clone size	CDR3 protein	CDR3 DNA
.	TRBV11-2	TRBJ1-4	.	CASSSTDGRTGEKLFF	TGTGCCAGCAGCTCCACTGACGGGAGGACGGGTGAAAAACTGTTTTTT
.	TRBV3-1	TRBJ1-5	.	CASSQGSQGGNQPQHF	TGTGCCAGCAGCCAAGGGTCGCAGGGAGGCAATCAGCCCCAGCATTTT
TRBD1	TRBV5-1	TRBJ2-6	.	CATGDSSGANVLTF	TGCGCCACCGGGGACAGCTCTGGGGCCAACGTCCTGACTTTC
.	TRBV29-1	TRBJ2-5	many	CSVESGHEYF	TGCAGCGTTGAATCGGGACACGAGTACTTC
.	TRBV20-1	TRBJ2-1	.	CSARWIQGEQFF	TGCAGTGCTAGATGGATTCAGGGTGAGCAGTTCTTC
TRBD1	TRBV5-1	TRBJ2-7	.	CASSPRTGFSVEQYF	TGCGCCAGCAGCCCGCGGACAGGGTTCTCGGTTGAGCAGTACTTC
.	TRBV12-3/TRBV12-4	TRBJ1-4	many	CASSLAQGRRDEKLFF	TGTGCCAGCAGTTTAGCCCAGGGGCGCAGGGATGAAAAACTGTTTTTT
.	TRBV12-3/TRBV12-4	TRBJ1-1	many	CASSFAVKNTEAFF	TGTGCCAGCAGTTTTGCGGTCAAGAACACTGAAGCTTTCTTT
.	TRBV18	TRBJ2-3	few	CASSPPAGYGTDTQYF	TGTGCCAGCTCACCACCCGCAGGGTACGGCACAGATACGCAGTATTTT
TRBD2	TRBV20-1	TRBJ2-7	few	CSARAGLAGYEQYF	TGCAGTGCTAGAGCCGGCCTAGCGGGTTACGAGCAGTACTTC
.	TRBV12-3/TRBV12-4	TRBJ1-5	many	CASSFTGRQDQPQHF	TGTGCCAGCAGTTTCACAGGGCGGCAAGATCAGCCCCAGCATTTT
.	TRBV6-5	TRBJ2-7	.	CASSYSSSHEQYF	TGTGCCAGCAGTTACTCAAGCTCCCACGAGCAGTACTTC
.	TRBV12-3/TRBV12-4	TRBJ2-3	many	CASSPGLPQGDTQYF	TGTGCCAGCAGTCCGGGACTCCCCCAAGGAGATACGCAGTATTTT
.	TRBV4-2	TRBJ2-1	few	CASSQDGQGLYNEQFF	TGTGCCAGCAGCCAAGATGGCCAGGGGCTCTACAATGAGCAGTTCTTC
TRBD2	TRBV11-2	TRBJ2-5	many	CASSLELAVQETQYF	TGTGCCAGCAGCTTAGAGCTAGCGGTCCAAGAGACCCAGTACTTC
.	TRBV5-1	TRBJ2-3	.	CSSSEGAASTDTQYF	TGCTCCAGCAGCGAAGGGGCGGCGAGCACAGATACGCAGTATTTT
TRBD1	TRBV29-1	TRBJ2-5	medium-sized	CSVVGQEETQYF	TGCAGCGTTGTTGGACAGGAAGAGACCCAGTACTTC
TRBD1	TRBV6-2/TRBV6-3	TRBJ1-5	.	CASSYLAGGEYGNQPQHF	TGTGCCAGCAGTTACCTCGCAGGGGGCGAGTACGGCAATCAGCCCCAGCATTTT
.	TRBV5-1	TRBJ2-7	.	CASSLALASNYEQYF	TGCGCCAGCAGCTTGGCTCTAGCTAGCAACTACGAGCAGTACTTC
TRBD1	TRBV12-3/TRBV12-4	TRBJ1-2	many	CASSSRAGTDYGYTF	TGTGCCAGCAGTTCCCGCGCCGGGACAGACTATGGCTACACCTTC
.	TRBV20-1	TRBJ1-2	many	CSARDLYGGGYTF	TGCAGTGCTAGAGATCTGTATGGTGGGGGCTACACCTTC
TRBD1	TRBV7-9	TRBJ2-3	.	CASSWGQGPDTQYF	TGTGCCAGCAGCTGGGGACAGGGTCCAGATACGCAGTATTTT
.	TRBV14	TRBJ1-6	many	CASSLETDNSPLHF	TGTGCCAGCAGCCTGGAGACGGATAATTCACCCCTCCACTTT
TRBD1	TRBV28	TRBJ2-7	few	CASSYSLSLRGQSYEQYF	TGTGCCAGCAGTTACTCCCTCTCCCTCAGGGGGCAGAGCTACGAGCAGTACTTC
.	TRBV5-1	TRBJ2-2	many	CASSLAREGELFF	TGCGCCAGCAGCTTAGCCCGCGAAGGGGAGCTGTTTTTT
.	TRBV3-1	TRBJ2-3	many	CASSPRGGDTQYF	TGTGCCAGCAGCCCCCGAGGGGGAGATACGCAGTATTTT
.	TRBV10-2	TRBJ2-1	many	CASSDLVLKDEQFF	TGCGCCAGCAGTGATCTGGTTCTTAAGGATGAGCAGTTCTTC
TRBD1	TRBV7-9	TRBJ2-5	many	CASSRSGGETQYF	TGTGCCAGCAGCCGATCAGGGGGAGAGACCCAGTACTTC
.	TRBV12-3/TRBV12-4	TRBJ2-3	few	CASTRRTGRTDTQYF	TGTGCCAGCACCCGACGCACCGGGCGCACAGATACGCAGTATTTT
TRBD2	TRBV18	TRBJ2-2	few	CASSPQRLAGTGELFF	TGTGCCAGCTCACCACAAAGACTAGCAGGCACCGGGGAGCTGTTTTTT
.	TRBV28	TRBJ1-1	many	CASSLRRAVLNTEAFF	TGTGCCAGCAGTTTACGCAGGGCGGTTCTGAACACTGAAGCTTTCTTT
.	TRBV6-5	TRBJ1-1	many	CASSFALVREGAEAFF	TGTGCCAGCAGTTTCGCCCTGGTCAGGGAGGGGGCTGAAGCTTTCTTT
.	TRBV6-2/TRBV6-3	TRBJ2-1	once	CASSYGIDGYNEQFF	TGTGCCAGCAGTTACGGGATAGATGGGTACAATGAGCAGTTCTTC
.	TRBV7-9	TRBJ2-3	few	CASSLSSKGTDTQYF	TGTGCCAGCAGCTTATCTTCTAAAGGCACAGATACGCAGTATTTT
TRBD2	TRBV7-3	TRBJ2-3	few	CASSPGTRGNTDTQYF	TGTGCCAGCAGCCCGGGGACTAGGGGCAACACAGATACGCAGTATTTT
TRBD1	TRBV6-5	TRBJ2-2	.	CASSYRGATGELFF	TGTGCCAGCAGCTACAGGGGGGCCACCGGGGAGCTGTTTTTT
.	TRBV2	TRBJ1-5	.	CASNRETSNQPQHF	TGTGCCAGCAACCGGGAGACTTCCAATCAGCCCCAGCATTTT
.	TRBV29-1	TRBJ2-5	many	CSVPVYRPQETQYF	TGCAGCGTCCCCGTGTATAGGCCACAAGAGACCCAGTACTTC
.	TRBV24-1	TRBJ1-3	.	CATSDKSLTGLSGNTIYF	TGTGCCACCAGTGACAAGAGTCTTACAGGGTTATCTGGAAACACCATATATTTT
TRBD1	TRBV6-2/TRBV6-3	TRBJ2-1	few	CATEPGQATGEQFF	TGTGCCACCGAACCGGGACAGGCCACCGGTGAGCAGTTCTTC
TRBD2	TRBV5-1	TRBJ2-1	few	CASSPDGGRPYNEQFF	TGCGCCAGCAGCCCCGACGGGGGGAGACCCTACAATGAGCAGTTCTTC
TRBD2	TRBV5-1	TRBJ2-3	.	CASSLEIAGAKGTDTQYF	TGCGCCAGCAGCTTGGAGATAGCGGGGGCAAAAGGCACAGATACGCAGTATTTT
TRBD1	TRBV5-1	TRBJ2-4	.	CASSLETGASGNIQYF	TGCGCCAGCAGCTTGGAGACAGGGGCTTCTGGAAACATTCAGTACTTC
TRBD1	TRBV5-1	TRBJ1-2	few	CASSILTGDYGYTF	TGCGCCAGCAGCATACTGACAGGGGACTATGGCTACACCTTC
.	TRBV5-1	TRBJ1-2	many	CASSFDANYGYTF	TGCGCCAGCAGCTTTGACGCTAACTATGGCTACACCTTC
.	TRBV15	TRBJ2-6	few	CATSRDSSSGANVLTF	TGTGCCACCAGCAGAGATAGCAGCTCTGGGGCCAACGTCCTGACTTTC
.	TRBV9	TRBJ1-3	many	CASSVSSRTDSGNTIYF	TGTGCCAGCAGCGTAAGTTCCCGGACCGACTCTGGAAACACCATATATTTT
.	TRBV6-2/TRBV6-3	TRBJ1-1	.	CASLGRARGTEAFF	TGTGCCAGCCTCGGGAGGGCCCGGGGCACTGAAGCTTTCTTT
.	TRBV11-3	TRBJ2-2	many	CASSSDLNTGELFF	TGTGCCAGCAGCTCCGACCTAAACACCGGGGAGCTGTTTTTT
.	TRBV9	TRBJ2-5	few	CASSGGPTETQYF	TGTGCCAGCAGCGGGGGACCGACTGAGACCCAGTACTTC
.	TRBV24-1	TRBJ2-1	few	CATSDPGGQREQFF	TGTGCCACCAGTGACCCGGGGGGACAGCGAGAGCAGTTCTTC
TRBD1	TRBV5-5	TRBJ2-1	.	CASSKTGMNYNEQFF	TGTGCCAGCAGCAAGACAGGGATGAACTACAATGAGCAGTTCTTC
.	TRBV20-1	TRBJ2-5	many	CSASIVGSQETQYF	TGCAGTGCTAGTATTGTTGGCAGCCAAGAGACCCAGTACTTC
.	TRBV6-5	TRBJ2-3	.	CASSLQDGFTDTQYF	TGTGCCAGCAGTTTGCAGGACGGCTTCACAGATACGCAGTATTTT
TRBD1	TRBV6-1	TRBJ2-5	.	CASRRRGGQGAGETQYF	TGTGCCAGCAGGAGAAGAGGGGGACAGGGGGCAGGCGAGACCCAGTACTTC
TRBD1	TRBV6-1	TRBJ2-1	many	CASRTGTGSYNEQFF	TGTGCCAGCAGAACCGGGACAGGGTCCTACAATGAGCAGTTCTTC
TRBD2	TRBV28	TRBJ2-3	.	CASSLPSGRHHTDTQYF	TGTGCCAGCAGTTTACCTAGCGGGAGGCATCACACAGATACGCAGTATTTT
TRBD2	TRBV6-2/TRBV6-3	TRBJ2-1	many	CASSQTSGYNEQFF	TGTGCCAGCAGTCAGACTAGCGGGTACAATGAGCAGTTCTTC
TRBD1	TRBV18	TRBJ2-5	.	CASSPGQEPYF	TGTGCCAGCTCACCGGGACAGGAACCGTACTTC
TRBD1	TRBV10-3	TRBJ1-2	few	CAISGQGEVSNYGYTF	TGTGCCATCAGTGGACAGGGTGAAGTCTCTAACTATGGCTACACCTTC